The 27 T cell receptor beta chains listed next were all sequenced from one sample in a study of tumor and adjacent non-tumor tissue in lung cancer. A modified ARM-PCR protocol with three rounds of nested PCR amplified TCRbeta. MiXCR, run by TCRdb on the multiplex PCR reads, gives a single entry per CDR3 protein. The data hold about 98,000 distinct CDR3 sequences, with more than 80% observed a single time. No cell sorting was done before RNA was extracted from the tissue. The normal lung tissue was taken more than 3 cm from the tumor edge. The source material was distant non-tumor lung tissue. The receptors originated from a man aged 55 to 69 with small cell lung cancer.

On this clonotype: As the CDR3 is not closed by the conserved phenylalanine or tryptophan, this likely results from a read error. The genes are TRBV29-1 and TRBJ2-7, with D hard to call. V gave up 5 bases and J gave up 3 bases, with 8 bases separating them. The CDR3 has 11 residues. Germline assignment: CDR1 SQVTM and CDR2 ANQGSEA. The CDR3 protein is CSVNSGYEQYI. DNA for the CDR3: TGCAGCGTTAATTCGGGCTACGAGCAGTACATC.

With regard to this clonotype: The junction does not match germline at one end; this may be a read error. The chain recombines TRBV4-2 with TRBJ2-1, with 12 bases fitting TRBD2. Germline lookup yields CDR1 LGHNA and CDR2 YNFKEQ. The CDR3 has 17 residues. DNA for the CDR3: TGTGCTAGCAGCCCTCGGAGCCTGACTAGCGGGAGTGGTGAGCAGTTCTTC. Its translation is CASSPRSLTSGSGEQFF.

The chain employs TRBV6-5 and TRBJ1-1; 8 bases line up with TRBD1. This CDR3 spans 16 amino acids. With 2 bases clipped from V and 5 bases from J, the junction kept 10 bases outside the gene matches. Germline CDR1 MNHEY, CDR2 SVGAGI. The CDR3 sequence is CASSYAAGGRWTEAFF. The DNA for the CDR3 is TGTGCCAGCAGTTACGCCGCAGGGGGCCGATGGACTGAAGCTTTCTTT.

A remark on this clonotype: The final CDR3 position lacks the conserved phenylalanine or tryptophan, pointing to a likely read error. V gene TRBV12-3 or TRBV12-4 combines with J gene TRBJ2-5; 9 bases match TRBD2. V shed 5 bases, J shed 7 bases, and the junction held 11 bases outside the gene matches. The CDR3 is 15 residues long. In nucleotides, the CDR3 is TGTGCCAGCAGTCCGACTAGCGGCGCGATGGGGACCCAGTACCTA. Translated: CASSPTSGAMGTQYL.

Of note for this clonotype: The missing conserved phenylalanine or tryptophan at the end of this CDR3 makes a read error likely. This sequence joins TRBV4-2 and TRBJ2-1; TRBD2 agrees at 8 bases. Per germline, CDR1 LGHNA and CDR2 YNFKEQ. Losses at the gene ends were 4 bases for V and 8 bases for J; bases not matched to a gene: 19. The CDR3 has 18 amino acids. This CDR3 is CASSPTSARAGRVDEQFL. The DNA for the CDR3 is TGTGCCAGCAGCCCGACTAGCGCGAGGGCCGGAAGAGTAGATGAGCAGTTCTTA.

A note on this clonotype: A clone one base away is much larger, so this may be a read error. V gene TRBV7-8 combines with J gene TRBJ2-1; D may be TRBD2 (5 bases). The V and J ends lost 4 bases and 4 bases respectively, with 26 bases between them. From germline, CDR1 is SGHVS and CDR2 FQNEAQ. CDR3 size: 19 residues. The CDR3 spells CASSSSTQLDPARYNEQFF. The CDR3 region has the DNA TGTGCCAGCAGCTCATCCACTCAACTAGACCCAGCGAGATACAATGAGCAGTTCTTC.

Comments on this clonotype: A much more abundant neighbour one base away suggests this may be a read error. The rearrangement joins TRBV5-1 to TRBJ2-6, with a weak D call TRBD1 (5 bases). The CDR3 is 13 amino acids. V lost 4 bases to trimming and J lost 15 bases, with 17 bases between them. Germline loops: CDR1 SGHRS, CDR2 YFSETQ. The CDR3 region is CASSTSGAYALTF. The CDR3 DNA is TGCGCCAGCAGCACTTCTGGGGCCTACGCCCTGACTTTC. Full variable domain (missing parts from reference TRBV5-1 and TRBJ2-6): KAGVTQTPRYLIKTRGQQVTLSCSPISGHRSVSWYQQTPGQGLQFLFEYFSETQRNKGNFPGRFSGRQFSNSRSEMNVSTLELGDSALYLCASSTSGAYALTFGAGSRLTVL.

This clonotype was counted a single time. This chain uses TRBV6-2 or TRBV6-3 with TRBJ2-1; tentatively, D is TRBD2 (5 bases). V was cut by 5 bases and J by 4 bases, with 24 bases left in between. CDR1 and CDR2 from the germline V gene are MNHEY and SVGEGT. The CDR3 totals 18 residues. CDR3: CASSNPPRAPSRYNEQFF. CDR3 DNA sequence: TGTGCCAGCAGTAACCCCCCGAGGGCGCCTAGCCGATACAATGAGCAGTTCTTC.

Of note for this clonotype: At one of its ends the junction is not consistent with the germline gene, which may arise from a read error. V gene TRBV29-1 combines with J gene TRBJ2-1, with a possible D match to TRBD1 (6 bases). From germline, CDR1 is SQVTM and CDR2 ANQGSEA. This CDR3 comprises 13 residues. The CDR3: CSDKTGTYNKQLF. The CDR3 DNA reads as TGCAGCGACAAGACAGGTACCTACAATAAGCAGTTATTC.

Comment on this clonotype: One junction end does not reproduce the germline sequence, and a read error may be involved. This chain connects TRBV7-8 to TRBJ2-5; D is tentatively TRBD1 or TRBD2 (6 bases each). CDR3 size: 13 residues. CDR1 SGHVS and CDR2 FQNEAQ come from the germline V gene. CDR3 in amino acids: CVSSLDRGETQYF. The CDR3 nucleotides read TGTGTCAGCAGCTTAGATAGGGGGGAAACCCAGTACTTC.

The table lists this clonotype with many counts. The chain is built from TRBV13 and TRBJ1-2; TRBD1 matches at 8 bases. The CDR3 sequence is 15 residues long. V shed 5 bases, J shed 4 bases, and the junction held 9 bases outside the gene matches. Germline V gives CDR1 PRHDT, CDR2 FYEKMQ (reference sequence). Written as DNA, the CDR3 is TGTGCCAGCAGCCTCCGGGACAGGTACCTCTATGGCTACACCTTC. It translates to CASSLRDRYLYGYTF.

This clonotype qualifies as large. The chain carries TRBV10-3 and TRBJ2-5; 9 nucleotides match TRBD2. The CDR3 is 13 residues long. CDR1 is ENHRY, CDR2 SYGVKD, per germline. V shed 6 bases, J shed 5 bases, and the junction held 4 bases outside the gene matches. DNA for the CDR3: TGTGCCATCAGCATAGCGGGAGAGGAGACCCAGTACTTC. Protein product: CAISIAGEETQYF.

On this clonotype: With a much larger clone just one base away, this may be a read error. The genes are TRBV5-1 and TRBJ2-3, with D hard to call. Germline-derived CDR1 and CDR2 are SGHRS and YFSETQ. The V gene lost 1 base and the J gene lost 2 bases, with 5 bases spanning the gap. This CDR3 region has 13 residues. CDR3 sequence reads: CASSLQITDTQYF. The DNA for the CDR3 is TGCGCCAGCAGCTTGCAGATCACAGATACGCAGTATTTT.

With respect to this clonotype: The conserved closing phenylalanine or tryptophan is absent in this CDR3, likely reflecting a read error. V gene TRBV4-2 combines with J gene TRBJ2-1; 8 bases agree with TRBD2. CDR1 and CDR2 from the germline V gene are LGHNA and YNFKEQ. This CDR3 is 17 amino acids long. CDR3 coding DNA: TGTGCCAGGAGCCAAGGCCGTCGAAGCGGGAGTGGTAATGAGCAGTTCTTA. Encoded protein: CARSQGRRSGSGNEQFL.

This clonotype was seen at least ten times. The CDR3 DNA reads TGTGCCAGCAGTTTTCCCGGGACGGGAAATGAGCAGTTCTTC. Its translation: CASSFPGTGNEQFF. V gene TRBV28 combines with J gene TRBJ2-1; D tentatively fits TRBD1 or TRBD2 (5 bases each). CDR3 length: 14 amino acids. Germline values: CDR1 MDHEN, CDR2 SYDVKM. V was shortened by 3 bases and J by 7 bases, with 13 bases between the two germline ends.

The genes are TRBV11-2 and TRBJ1-3; D is ambiguous. The CDR3 has 18 residues. From germline, CDR1 is SGHAT and CDR2 FQNNGV. Trimming took 2 bases from V and 0 from J, leaving 17 bases between them. DNA of the CDR3: TGTGCCAGCAGCTTAAGGCCCGCATCCGAAGTCTCTGGAAACACCATATATTTT. Translation gives CASSLRPASEVSGNTIYF.

With respect to this clonotype: Without the conserved terminal phenylalanine or tryptophan, this CDR3 likely stems from a read error. This sequence joins TRBV5-6 and TRBJ2-5; 7 nucleotides align to TRBD1. Germline-derived CDR1 and CDR2 are SGHDT and YYEEEE. This CDR3 comprises 13 residues. After removal of 3 bases from V and 4 bases from J, the junction contained 3 bases not matched to a gene. CDR3 in amino acids: CASSSQGTETQYL. CDR3 sequence (DNA): TGTGCCAGCAGCTCACAGGGGACAGAGACCCAGTACTTG.

The genes are TRBV24-1 and TRBJ2-1; 14 bases fit TRBD2. This CDR3 spans 19 amino acids. The V and J ends lost 0 bases and 4 bases, in that order; junction bases with no gene match: 7. Per the germline V gene, CDR1 is KGHDR and CDR2 is SFDVKD. CDR3 coding DNA: TGTGCCACCAGTGATTTGGGGGGACTAGCGGGAGTCCGGTACAATGAGCAGTTCTTC. Protein: CATSDLGGLAGVRYNEQFF.

This clonotype was counted between two and nine times. The J gene is TRBJ2-7, the V gene TRBV21-1. TRBV21-1 is a recognized pseudogene. This CDR3 is built from 12 residues. This chain's CDR3 is CASSIGANEQYF. CDR3 coding DNA: TGTGCCAGCAGCATCGGGGCCAACGAGCAGTACTTC.

By proportion, this clonotype is medium-sized. The genes are TRBV12-3 or TRBV12-4 and TRBJ1-1, with TRBD1 matching over 7 bases. The CDR3 is made up of 17 amino acids. V shed 6 bases, J shed 3 bases, and the junction held 16 bases outside the gene matches. CDR3 protein: CASRSSIPTGRDTEAFF. The CDR3 bases are TGTGCCAGCAGATCCAGCATCCCGACAGGGAGGGACACTGAAGCTTTCTTT.

A note on this clonotype: A much larger clone differs from this one at a single base, so this may be a read error. The V call is TRBV6-5, the J call TRBJ1-1; D uncertain. This CDR3 has 13 residues. Germline CDR1 MNHEY, CDR2 SVGAGI. The V end was cut by 2 bases, the J end by 12 bases, with 16 bases between. CDR3 sequence (DNA): TGTGCCAGCAGTTACCCGGGGATTAAGAGGACTTTCTTT. It yields the protein CASSYPGIKRTFF.

On this clonotype: At one of its ends the junction is not consistent with the germline gene, which may arise from a read error. The chain couples TRBV29-1 to TRBJ2-1; no definite D call. The CDR3 loop spans 11 amino acids. Germline V gene lookup returns CDR1 SQVTM and CDR2 ANQGSEA. Here the CDR3 reads CSVERVGPWLF. Here the CDR3 DNA reads TGCAGCGTTGAAAGGGTCGGGCCATGGCTCTTC.

A single count supports this clonotype. This may stem from a read error, because a much larger clone lies one nucleotide away. This chain connects TRBV20-1 to TRBJ2-7, with D hard to call. CDR3 length equals 13 residues. Germline-derived CDR1 and CDR2 are DFQATT and SNEGSKA (reference sequence). V was clipped by 5 bases and J by 2 bases, with 13 bases between them. CDR3 nucleotides: TGCAGTGCTGCGAGCCTGGACCCCTACGAGCAGTACTTC. Translation gives CSAASLDPYEQYF.

Details on this clonotype: A much bigger clone sits one base away, suggesting this may be a read error. The J gene is TRBJ1-1, the V gene TRBV30, with D uncertain. The V gene's germline CDR1 is GTSNPN and CDR2 SVGIG (reference sequence). The CDR3 extends over 12 amino acids. Here the CDR3 reads CALTLVWAEALF. The CDR3 DNA follows: TGTGCCTTAACACTGGTATGGGCTGAAGCTTTATTT.

V gene TRBV19 combines with J gene TRBJ2-3; the match to TRBD2 covers 13 bases. V lost 5 bases to trimming and J lost 2 bases; unmatched junction nucleotides: 4. The CDR3 contains 16 residues. The germline V gene has CDR1 LNHDA and CDR2 SQIVND (reference sequence). The CDR3 bases are TGTGCCAGTAGTGCCGGGACTAGCGGGAACACAGATACGCAGTATTTT. Translation: CASSAGTSGNTDTQYF.

Remarks on this clonotype: Since no conserved phenylalanine or tryptophan closes the CDR3, a read error is the likely cause. The chain employs TRBV24-1 and TRBJ2-3; no clear D gene. V gave up 5 bases and J gave up 0 bases, with 14 bases separating them. The germline CDR1 and CDR2 sequences are KGHDR and SFDVKD. The CDR3 extends over 16 amino acids. The CDR3 here is CATSGGRADSTDTQYS. The CDR3 coding sequence is TGTGCCACCAGTGGTGGACGAGCCGATAGCACAGATACGCAGTATTCT.

This clonotype was counted ten times or more. The DNA of the CDR3 is TGTGCCAGCAGCCCCACGGGGGGGACCAAAAACATTCAGTACTTC. It encodes CASSPTGGTKNIQYF. The rearrangement joins TRBV7-9 to TRBJ2-4; TRBD2 matches at 8 bases. The CDR3 is 15 residues long. With V trimmed by 5 bases and J by 2 bases, 5 bases remained unmatched. Germline-derived CDR1 and CDR2 are SEHNR and FQNEAQ (reference sequence).